This TCR beta chain was identified during a study of identical twins. TCRdb passed the 5' RACE reads through MiXCR, listing each CDR3 protein once. Of 450,000 or so distinct CDR3 sequences detected, 24% appear once; the ten largest clones hold 2.9%. This CDR3 comprises 15 residues. The V gene's germline CDR1 is MNHEY and CDR2 SVGEGT. V was shortened by 4 bases and J by 4 bases, with 11 bases between the two germline ends. The sample was also reused in another study, on T cells expressing NK-cell markers. From that study: Sequenced donors, eight in total, included seven who were HCMV-seropositive and one who was seronegative. 1.0-7.0% of CD8+ T cells in several donors belonged to dominant NKG2C+ clonotypes.

The sequence was obtained from a woman aged 18-30 years in good health. V usage is TRBV6-2 or TRBV6-3 and J usage is TRBJ1-6; D unclear. The sequenced material came from CD4+ T cells sorted from blood. CDR3 in amino acids: CASSLLRGYNSPLHF. The CDR3, as DNA: TGTGCCAGCAGTTTGCTACGCGGTTATAATTCACCCCTCCACTTT.